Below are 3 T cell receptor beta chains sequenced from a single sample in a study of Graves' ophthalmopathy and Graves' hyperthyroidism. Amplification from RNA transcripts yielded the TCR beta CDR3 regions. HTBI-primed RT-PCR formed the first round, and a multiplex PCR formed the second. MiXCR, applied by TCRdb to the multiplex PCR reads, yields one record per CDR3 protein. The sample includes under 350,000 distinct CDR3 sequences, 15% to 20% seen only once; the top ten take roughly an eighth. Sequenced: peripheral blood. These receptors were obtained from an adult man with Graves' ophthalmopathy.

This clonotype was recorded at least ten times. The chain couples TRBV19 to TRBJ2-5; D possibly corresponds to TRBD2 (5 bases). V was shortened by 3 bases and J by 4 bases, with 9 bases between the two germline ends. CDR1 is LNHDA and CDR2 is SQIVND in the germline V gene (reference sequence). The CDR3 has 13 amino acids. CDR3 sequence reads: CASSMLEVETQYF. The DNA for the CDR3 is TGTGCCAGTAGTATGTTGGAGGTAGAGACCCAGTACTTC.

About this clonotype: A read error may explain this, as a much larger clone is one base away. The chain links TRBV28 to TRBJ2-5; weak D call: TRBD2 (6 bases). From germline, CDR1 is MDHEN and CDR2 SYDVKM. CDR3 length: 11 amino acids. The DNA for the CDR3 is TGTGCCACTCGTTGGGCGGGGACCCTGTACTTC. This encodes CATRWAGTLYF.

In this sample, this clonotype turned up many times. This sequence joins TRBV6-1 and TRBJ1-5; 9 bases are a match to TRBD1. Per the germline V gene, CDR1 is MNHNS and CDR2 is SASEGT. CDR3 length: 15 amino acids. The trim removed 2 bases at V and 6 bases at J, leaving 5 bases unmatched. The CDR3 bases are TGTGCCAGCAGTGAACGGGACAGGGAGGGTCAGCCCCAGCATTTT. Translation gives CASSERDREGQPQHF.